This T cell receptor (beta chain) derives from a study of T cell changes during pregnancy in multiple sclerosis (dated by TCRdb to 2018 to 2020). With respect to the entire study: The study looked at changes in the T cell repertoire across pregnancy in women with multiple sclerosis.

Comments on this clone: Its antigen target is currently unknown. No base quality values were provided; no much bigger clone lies one nucleotide off.

From its cysteine to its phenylalanine, the CDR3 spans 13 amino acids. Only CDR3 DNA remains: 39 bases, in frame from the first base. For this chain, trimming is 3 bases at the V end and 7 bases at the J end, and the number of junction bases without a gene match is 6. CDR1 and CDR2, looked up from the germline V gene (reference sequence), are MNHEY and SMNVEV. The library was obtained by the immunoSEQ multiplex PCR assay. TCRdb retrieved this table from immuneACCESS and kept in-frame rearrangements only. Not all clones are present; in checked studies, unresolved V genes account for under half, and no reason is known for the remainder. The sample data list tens of thousands of clones, and approximately 94% of these were observed just once. Together, the top ten hold around 5.5% of the sample.

Material: CD8+ T cells from peripheral blood mononuclear cells, obtained before pregnancy. This clonotype originated in a female donor with multiple sclerosis, enrolled in a pregnancy study. The chain couples TRBV27 to TRBJ2-7, and 7 junction bases match TRBD1. The CDR3 is CASSFTGVGEQYF. The DNA reads TGTGCCAGCAGTTTCACAGGGGTAGGTGAGCAGTACTTC.